The 24 T cell receptor beta chains presented below share a single source sample, sequenced in a study of vaccination and CD4 T cells after COVID-19 (dated by TCRdb to between 2021 and 2024). The treatment or condition label, read with the paper, signifies: roughly 11-day PBMC culture with coronavirus spike peptide pools or control peptides (ViraFEST assay). Library generation was performed with PCR. The run used an Illumina iSeq 100. DNA from cultured CD4+ T cells underwent TCR sequencing with the Oncomine TCR Beta short-read assay at the Johns Hopkins FTIC core. TCRdb cleaned the public reads at Q25 with fastp, built clones with MiXCR and kept in-frame beta chains. Identical CDR3 protein sequences are pooled into one entry, listed with their most common genes and DNA. The sample includes about 16,000 distinct CDR3 sequences, with less than 60% observed a single time. Over 7.5% of the sample is held by the ten biggest clonotypes.

The antigens for these receptors are not known. Sequenced material: CD4+ T cells from blood, cultured in vitro. Receptor source: a human donor who had recovered from COVID-19.

Only a few counts were recorded for this clonotype. The chain employs TRBV6-2 or TRBV6-3 and TRBJ1-5; 9 bases fit TRBD1. The J segment lost 8 bases and the V segment lost 5 bases, leaving 7 bases of the junction unmatched. CDR1 is MNHEY, CDR2 SVGEGT, per germline. This CDR3 is built from 14 residues. CDR3 nucleotides: TGTGCCAGCAGTCGGGGACAGGGAACCGAGCCCCAGCATTTT. Its protein product is CASSRGQGTEPQHF.

The J gene is TRBJ1-2, the V gene TRBV7-3; D is perhaps TRBD1 (5 bases). Germline CDR1 is SGHTA and CDR2 is FQGTGA. CDR3 length equals 13 residues. V was clipped by 5 bases and J by 4 bases, with 11 bases between them. CDR3 sequence (DNA): TGTGCCAGCAGCACCTATCAGGGCTATGGCTACACCTTC. Protein: CASSTYQGYGYTF.

V and J are TRBV7-9 and TRBJ2-1; D may match TRBD1 or TRBD2 (5 bases each). This CDR3 comprises 16 residues. V lost 1 base and J 4 bases, leaving 14 bases between the germline ends. The germline V gene encodes CDR1 SEHNR and CDR2 FQNEAQ (reference sequence). CDR3 loop: CASSLGGTGIYNEQFF. CDR3 bases: TGTGCCAGCAGCTTAGGTGGGACCGGGATTTACAATGAGCAGTTCTTC.

V gene TRBV10-1 combines with J gene TRBJ2-1; TRBD2 agrees at 8 bases. Germline V gene lookup returns CDR1 WNHNN and CDR2 SYGVQD (reference sequence). The V gene end was trimmed by 6 bases and the J gene end by 7 bases; junction bases not matched to a gene: 8. The CDR3 loop spans 14 amino acids. The CDR3 bases are TGCGCCAGCAGCCCGGGGGGGGTAAGGAATGAGCAGTTCTTC. It specifies CASSPGGVRNEQFF.

The chain couples TRBV4-3 to TRBJ1-4; 8 bases are a match to TRBD1. Unmatched junction bases numbered 8, after V lost 4 bases and J lost 4 bases. The CDR3 is 16 amino acids. The germline gives CDR1 LGHNA, CDR2 YSLEER. The CDR3 loop reads CASSRGQGDFNEKLFF. CDR3 nucleotides: TGCGCCAGCAGCCGCGGACAGGGAGACTTTAATGAAAAACTGTTTTTT.

The chain carries TRBV10-1 and TRBJ1-1; a possible D gene is TRBD1 (5 bases). The length of the CDR3 is 16 residues. Germline V lookup: CDR1 WNHNN, CDR2 SYGVQD (reference sequence). V gave up 8 bases and J gave up 6 bases, with 25 bases separating them. CDR3 loop: CASAGGRRRAVPEAFF. The CDR3 DNA sequence: TGCGCCAGCGCGGGGGGTAGGAGGCGTGCCGTTCCTGAAGCTTTCTTT.

The gene calls are TRBV18 and TRBJ1-1; 7 nucleotides align to TRBD1. With 4 bases clipped from V and 1 base from J, the junction kept 6 bases outside the gene matches. Germline CDR1 is KGHSH and CDR2 is LQKENI. CDR3 length equals 15 residues. Here the CDR3 DNA reads TGTGCCAGCTCACTGGGGGACAGTGCGAACACTGAAGCTTTCTTT. It yields the protein CASSLGDSANTEAFF.

The CDR3 DNA sequence: TGTGCCAGCATGGTGACATCGAGCTCCTACGAGCAGTACTTC. Translated: CASMVTSSSYEQYF. V gene TRBV11-2 combines with J gene TRBJ2-7; D gene ambiguous. V gave up 7 bases and J gave up 0 bases, with 13 bases separating them. The CDR3 extends over 14 amino acids. Germline CDR1 and CDR2: SGHAT and FQNNGV.

The V gene is TRBV2, the J gene TRBJ2-2; D may be TRBD2 (5 bases). The CDR3 has 14 residues. V was cut by 3 bases and J by 7 bases, with 12 bases left in between. Germline CDR1 SNHLY, CDR2 FYNNEI. CDR3 sequence reads: CASSDSRDIGELFF. CDR3 coding DNA: TGTGCCAGCAGTGACTCCCGGGATATCGGGGAGCTGTTTTTT.

This clonotype was recorded only once. The V and J genes are TRBV5-4 and TRBJ1-5, with D possibly being TRBD1 (6 bases). The germline gives CDR1 SGHNT, CDR2 YYREEE (reference sequence). V lost 3 bases and J lost 2, with 18 bases in between. This CDR3 has 17 amino acids. CDR3 loop: CASSSSEGGWGNQPQHF. The CDR3 DNA reads TGTGCCAGCAGCTCGTCTGAGGGGGGCTGGGGCAATCAGCCCCAGCATTTT.

The V gene is TRBV7-9, the J gene TRBJ1-3; D is unclear. Trimming cost V 5 bases and J 4 bases, with 6 bases left between them. The CDR3 totals 12 residues. Per the germline V gene, CDR1 is SEHNR and CDR2 is FQNEAQ (reference sequence). CDR3 DNA sequence: TGTGCCAGCAGCCACGACGGAAACACCATATATTTT. Amino acid sequence: CASSHDGNTIYF.

This sequence joins TRBV27 and TRBJ1-1; TRBD1 might be the D (6 bases). Trimming removed 2 bases at V and 10 bases at J, with 11 bases between. The CDR3 covers 12 residues. Germline CDR1 and CDR2: MNHEY and SMNVEV (reference sequence). Here the CDR3 DNA reads TGTGCCAGCAGTTTAACCAGGGGTCGAGCTTTCTTT. Protein product: CASSLTRGRAFF.

This clonotype was seen a single time. The rearrangement joins TRBV20-1 to TRBJ1-1; 9 bases are a match to TRBD1. The length of the CDR3 is 16 residues. V trimming: 0 bases; J trimming: 2 bases; junction bases outside the gene matches: 7. Germline V gene sequence: CDR1 DFQATT, CDR2 SNEGSKA (reference sequence). The CDR3 is CSARDPGTGPNTEAFF. In DNA, the CDR3 is TGCAGTGCTAGAGATCCGGGGACAGGGCCTAACACTGAAGCTTTCTTT.

The V call is TRBV20-1, the J call TRBJ2-1; no firm D call. V lost 3 bases, J lost 5 bases, and 14 bases lay in between. The germline V gene encodes CDR1 DFQATT and CDR2 SNEGSKA (reference sequence). The length of the CDR3 is 14 residues. CDR3 region: CSASDPSYDNEQFF. As DNA, the CDR3 is TGCAGTGCTAGTGACCCTTCGTATGACAATGAGCAGTTCTTC.

V is TRBV7-9 and J is TRBJ2-5; 8 bases agree with TRBD1. The junction had 13 bases not matched to a gene; V was cut back by 5 bases and J by 5 bases. Germline CDR1 and CDR2: SEHNR and FQNEAQ (reference sequence). This CDR3 contains 16 residues. CDR3 DNA sequence: TGTGCCAGCAGCCCAGGTTGGGCAGGGGGCCAGGAGACCCAGTACTTC. This sequence encodes CASSPGWAGGQETQYF.

The J gene is TRBJ2-7, the V gene TRBV30; D is possibly TRBD2 (5 bases). The CDR3 spans 14 residues. Germline V gene sequence: CDR1 GTSNPN, CDR2 SVGIG (reference sequence). Trimming cost V 2 bases and J 0 bases, with 11 bases left between them. CDR3 sequence (DNA): TGTGCCTGGAGTATAGGGAGCAGCTCCTACGAGCAGTACTTC. This sequence encodes CAWSIGSSSYEQYF.

The rearrangement uses TRBV4-3 and TRBJ1-1, with 8 bases identical to TRBD1. The V and J ends lost 1 base and 4 bases, in that order; junction bases with no gene match: 2. CDR1 and CDR2 (germline): LGHNA, YSLEER. The length of the CDR3 is 14 residues. The CDR3 here is CASSQAGGGTEAFF. In nucleotides, the CDR3 is TGCGCCAGCAGCCAAGCAGGGGGCGGCACTGAAGCTTTCTTT.

The chain recombines TRBV5-1 with TRBJ1-2; possible D gene TRBD1, 6 bases. CDR1 and CDR2 (germline): SGHRS, YFSETQ. The CDR3 contains 15 residues. The V and J ends lost 4 bases and 6 bases respectively, with 19 bases between them. The CDR3 nucleotides read TGCGCCAGCAGCGCCGGGGCAGGGGCCCCTCATGGCTACACCTTC. Its translation is CASSAGAGAPHGYTF.

This clonotype has just one count. A much more abundant neighbour one base away suggests this may be a read error. The chain joins TRBV4-2 to TRBJ2-3; tentatively, D is TRBD1 (5 bases). This CDR3 is built from 18 residues. The germline gives CDR1 LGHNA, CDR2 YNFKEQ. DNA of the CDR3: TGTGCCAGCAGCCGGACCTTCGCTGGAGCAGGTTTGACAGATATGCAGTATTTT. Amino acid sequence: CASSRTFAGAGLTDMQYF.

The table lists this clonotype with a few counts. The rearrangement links TRBV6-2 or TRBV6-3 to TRBJ2-3; possibly TRBD2 for D (5 bases). The germline V and J ends were trimmed by 4 bases and 1 base, with 15 bases remaining between them. CDR3 length: 16 residues. CDR1 and CDR2 from the germline V gene are MNHEY and SVGEGT. The chain's CDR3 is CASSFGRQRGTDTQYF. CDR3 DNA sequence: TGTGCCAGCAGTTTTGGACGGCAGAGGGGCACAGATACGCAGTATTTT.

The rearrangement joins TRBV7-2 to TRBJ2-5; TRBD2 is a possible D gene (6 bases). The CDR3 contains 15 residues. CDR1 SGHTA and CDR2 FQGNSA come from the germline V gene. V was clipped by 0 bases and J by 0 bases, with 8 bases between them. CDR3 DNA sequence: TGTGCCAGCAGCTTAGCGGTAGCGGACCAAGAGACCCAGTACTTC. Residues: CASSLAVADQETQYF.

The chain links TRBV10-3 to TRBJ2-1; 8 nucleotides align to TRBD2. The CDR3 sequence is 16 residues long. Germline CDR1 and CDR2: ENHRY and SYGVKD. V dropped 3 bases and J dropped 2; count of bases not matched to a gene: 6. CDR3 sequence reads: CAISDGTRRTYNEQFF. As DNA, the CDR3 is TGTGCCATCAGTGACGGGACTAGACGAACCTACAATGAGCAGTTCTTC.

This clonotype was counted only a few times. The chain employs TRBV12-3 or TRBV12-4 and TRBJ1-2, with D perhaps TRBD1 (5 bases). The CDR3 is made up of 15 amino acids. Deletions cut 4 bases from V and 4 bases from J, with 16 bases between. CDR3 amino acids: CASSYRQGVGYGYTF. The CDR3 DNA sequence: TGTGCCAGCAGTTACAGACAAGGGGTAGGCTATGGCTACACCTTC.

V gene TRBV29-1 combines with J gene TRBJ2-3; 8 bases map to TRBD1. V lost 5 bases and J lost 1; bases outside the gene matches: 8. Germline CDR1 SQVTM, CDR2 ANQGSEA. The CDR3 extends over 15 amino acids. The CDR3 DNA sequence: TGCAGCGTTAAAGGACAGGGAATCGGCACAGATACGCAGTATTTT. Translating it yields CSVKGQGIGTDTQYF.